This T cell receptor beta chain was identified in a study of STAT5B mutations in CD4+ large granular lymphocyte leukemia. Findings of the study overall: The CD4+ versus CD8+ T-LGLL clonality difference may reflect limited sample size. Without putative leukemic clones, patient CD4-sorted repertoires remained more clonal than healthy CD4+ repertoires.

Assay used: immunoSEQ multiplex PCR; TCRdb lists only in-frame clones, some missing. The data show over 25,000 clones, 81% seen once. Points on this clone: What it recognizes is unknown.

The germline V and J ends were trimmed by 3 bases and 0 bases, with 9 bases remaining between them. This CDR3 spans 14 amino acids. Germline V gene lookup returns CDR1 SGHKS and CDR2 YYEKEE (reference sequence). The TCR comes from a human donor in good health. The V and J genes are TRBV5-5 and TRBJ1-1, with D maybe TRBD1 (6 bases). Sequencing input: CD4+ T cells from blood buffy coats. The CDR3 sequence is CASSSGHLNTEAFF. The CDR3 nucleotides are TGTGCCAGCAGCTCGGGACATTTGAACACTGAAGCTTTCTTT.